This T cell receptor beta chain was profiled in a study of beta chain features in type 1 diabetes. The isolated RNA, all of it, was reverse transcribed, so expressed TCRB transcripts were what got sequenced. The protocol was immunoSEQ multiplex PCR, while the TCRdb copy is restricted to in-frame clones and leaves out a portion. This table has more than 120,000 clones, less than 11% appearing once. Trimming took 1 base from V and 6 from J; bases not matched to a gene: 4. There are 16 residues in the CDR3. CDR1 MGHRA and CDR2 YSYEKL come from the germline V gene. This clone was picked up a small number of times.

The source is a man aged 18 to 30 in good health. The gene calls are TRBV4-1 and TRBJ1-6, with 9 nucleotides matching TRBD1. The sequencing input was naive CD4+ T cells from blood. CDR3 bases: TGCGCCAGCAGCCAAGTCGTGGACAGGGGTAATTCACCCCTCCACTTT. This gives the protein CASSQVVDRGNSPLHF.